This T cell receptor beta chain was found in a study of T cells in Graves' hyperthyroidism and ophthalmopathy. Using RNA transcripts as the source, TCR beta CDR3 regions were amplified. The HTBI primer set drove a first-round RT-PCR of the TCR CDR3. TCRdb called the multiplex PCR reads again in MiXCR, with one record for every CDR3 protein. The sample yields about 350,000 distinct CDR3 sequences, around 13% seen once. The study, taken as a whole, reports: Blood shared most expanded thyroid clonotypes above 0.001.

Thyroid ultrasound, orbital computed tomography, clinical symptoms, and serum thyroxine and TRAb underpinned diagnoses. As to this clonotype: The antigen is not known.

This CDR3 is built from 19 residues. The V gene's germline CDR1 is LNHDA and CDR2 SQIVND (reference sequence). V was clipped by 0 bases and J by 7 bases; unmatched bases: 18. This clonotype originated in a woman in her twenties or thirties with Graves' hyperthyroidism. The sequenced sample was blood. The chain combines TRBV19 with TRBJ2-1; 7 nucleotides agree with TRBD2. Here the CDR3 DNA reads TGTGCCAGTAGTATAGAGAGGGACTACCGAGGGGTAGAGTGGAATGAGCAGTTCTTC. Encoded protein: CASSIERDYRGVEWNEQFF.